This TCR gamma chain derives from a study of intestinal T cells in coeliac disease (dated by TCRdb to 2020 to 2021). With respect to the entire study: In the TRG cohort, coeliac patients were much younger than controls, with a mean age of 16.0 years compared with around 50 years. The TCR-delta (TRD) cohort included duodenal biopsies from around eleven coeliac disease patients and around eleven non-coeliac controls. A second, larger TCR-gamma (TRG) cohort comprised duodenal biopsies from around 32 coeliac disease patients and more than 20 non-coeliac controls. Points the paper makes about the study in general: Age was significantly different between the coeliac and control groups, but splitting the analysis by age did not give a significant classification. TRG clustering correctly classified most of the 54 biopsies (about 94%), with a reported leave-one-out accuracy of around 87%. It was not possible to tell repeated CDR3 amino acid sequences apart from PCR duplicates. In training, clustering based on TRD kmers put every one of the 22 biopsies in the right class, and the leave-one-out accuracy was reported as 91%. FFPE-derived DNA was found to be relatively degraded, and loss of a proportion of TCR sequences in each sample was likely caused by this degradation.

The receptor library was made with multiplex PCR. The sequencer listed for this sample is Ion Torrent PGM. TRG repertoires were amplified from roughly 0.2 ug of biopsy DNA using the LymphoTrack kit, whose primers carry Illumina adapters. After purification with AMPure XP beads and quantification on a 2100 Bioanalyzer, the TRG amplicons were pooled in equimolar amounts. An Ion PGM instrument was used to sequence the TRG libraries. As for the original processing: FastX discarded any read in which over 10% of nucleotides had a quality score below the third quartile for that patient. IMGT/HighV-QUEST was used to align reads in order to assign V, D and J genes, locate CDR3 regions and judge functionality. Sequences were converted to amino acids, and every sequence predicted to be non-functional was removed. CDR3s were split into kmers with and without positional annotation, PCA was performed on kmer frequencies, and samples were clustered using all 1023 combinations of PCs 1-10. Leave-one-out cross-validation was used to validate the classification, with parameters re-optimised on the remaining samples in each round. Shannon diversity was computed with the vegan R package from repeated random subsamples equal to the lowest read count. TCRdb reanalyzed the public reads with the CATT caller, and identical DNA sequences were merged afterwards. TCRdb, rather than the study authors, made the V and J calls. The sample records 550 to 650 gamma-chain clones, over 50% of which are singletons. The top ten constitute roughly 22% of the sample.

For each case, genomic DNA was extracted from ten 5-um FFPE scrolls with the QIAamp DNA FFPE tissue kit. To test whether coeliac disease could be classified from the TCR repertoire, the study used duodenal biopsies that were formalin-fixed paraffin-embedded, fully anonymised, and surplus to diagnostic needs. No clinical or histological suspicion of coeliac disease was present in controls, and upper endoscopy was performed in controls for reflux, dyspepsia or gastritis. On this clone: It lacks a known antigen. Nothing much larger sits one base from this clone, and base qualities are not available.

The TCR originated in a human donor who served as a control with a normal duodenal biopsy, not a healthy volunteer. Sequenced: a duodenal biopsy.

The DNA reads as follows: TGTGCCACCTGGGATAGCGTTCCTATAAGAAAACTCTTT. Protein translation: CATWDSVPIRKLF. The V and J genes are TRGV8 and TRGJ1 or TRGJ2. Trimming leaves V shorter by 1 base and J shorter by 13 bases, with the junction holding 13 bases beyond the gene matches. Including the terminal cysteine and phenylalanine, the CDR3 comprises 13 residues. The entry retains the CDR3 DNA only, 39 bases that are in frame from base 1. CDR1 VENAVY and CDR2 YDSYNSRV were looked up in the germline V gene.